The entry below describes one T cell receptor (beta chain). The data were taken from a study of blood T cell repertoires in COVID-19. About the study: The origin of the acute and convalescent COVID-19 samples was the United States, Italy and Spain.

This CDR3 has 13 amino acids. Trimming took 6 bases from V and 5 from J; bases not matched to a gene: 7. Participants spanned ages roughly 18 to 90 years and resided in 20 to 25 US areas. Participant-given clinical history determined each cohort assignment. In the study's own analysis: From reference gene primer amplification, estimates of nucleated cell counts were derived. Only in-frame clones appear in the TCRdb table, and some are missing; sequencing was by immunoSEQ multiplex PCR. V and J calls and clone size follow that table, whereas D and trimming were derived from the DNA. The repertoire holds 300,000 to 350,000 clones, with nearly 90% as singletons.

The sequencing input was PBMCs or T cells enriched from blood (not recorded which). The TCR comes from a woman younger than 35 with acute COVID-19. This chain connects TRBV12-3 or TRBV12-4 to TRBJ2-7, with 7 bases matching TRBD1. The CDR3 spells CASSRGQADEQYF. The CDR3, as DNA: TGTGCCAGCAGCCGAGGACAGGCGGACGAGCAGTACTTC.